The 13 T cell receptor beta chains in this list originate from one sample, sequenced in a study of Ad26.COV2.S vaccination and SARS-CoV-2 variants listed by TCRdb under 2021. Library generation was performed with the immunoSEQ multiplex PCR assay. The immuneACCESS repertoire file appears here via TCRdb, limited to in-frame rearrangements. These files lack a portion of the clones; in checked studies, under half of the deficit traces to unresolved V genes, and the cause of the others is not known. The table for this sample lists roughly 300,000 clones; approximately 86% of them were counted only once. About 11% of the sample rests with the top ten. This specimen's treatment or condition label, interpreted: about 20 received Ad26.COV2.S at low or high dose, single or two shots; about five received placebo; per-sample allocation not given. For vaccine and placebo recipients, repertoires were sequenced using samples collected on day 63 after the first injection.

The sample here was peripheral blood, taken in a trial of Ad26.COV2.S vaccine versus placebo. These receptors came from a person between 18 and 60 years old who received the Ad26.COV2.S COVID-19 vaccine or a placebo.

The CDR3 DNA reads as TGTGCCAGCTGTGCCGATCGGGTGCCCCAAGAGACCCAGTACTTC. Its protein is CASCADRVPQETQYF. The J gene is TRBJ2-5, the V gene TRBV10-3; D remains ambiguous. This CDR3 comprises 15 residues. The V end lost 10 bases, the J end lost 1 base, and 19 bases lay between the germline ends. The V gene's germline CDR1 is ENHRY and CDR2 SYGVKD.

The genes are TRBV5-4 and TRBJ2-1; 9 bases align to TRBD1. Looked up from germline, CDR1 is SGHNT and CDR2 is YYREEE (reference sequence). This CDR3 contains 14 residues. The trim removed 6 bases at V and 6 bases at J, leaving 7 bases unmatched. CDR3 nucleotides: TGTGCCAGCACCCTCGACAGGGGGAGCAATGAGCAGTTCTTC. Amino acid sequence: CASTLDRGSNEQFF. Supplemented by reference TRBV5-4 and TRBJ2-1, the full variable domain reads ETGVTQSPTHLIKTRGQQVTLRCSSQSGHNTVSWYQQALGQGPQFIFQYYREEENGRGNFPPRFSGLQFPNYSSELNVNALELDDSALYLCASTLDRGSNEQFFGPGTRLTVL.

The CDR3 DNA reads TGTGCCATCAGTGGAGACGGGGATTCACCCCTCCACTTT. Amino acid sequence: CAISGDGDSPLHF. The chain uses TRBV10-3 and TRBJ1-6; D ambiguous. Germline loops: CDR1 ENHRY, CDR2 SYGVKD. The V end was cut by 4 bases, the J end by 8 bases, with 9 bases between. This CDR3 is 13 amino acids long.

The chain has TRBV9 and TRBJ2-1, with 9 bases fitting TRBD1. Germline loops: CDR1 SGDLS, CDR2 YYNGEE. The CDR3 runs 15 residues. Trimming removed 3 bases from V and 10 bases from J; junction bases left unmatched: 11. The chain's CDR3 is CASSASPGTGLEQFF. For the CDR3, the DNA is TGTGCCAGCAGCGCAAGTCCCGGGACAGGGCTGGAGCAGTTCTTC.

The genes are TRBV11-3 and TRBJ2-7; D may be TRBD1 or TRBD2 (5 bases each). V lost 5 bases and J 0 bases, leaving 11 bases between the germline ends. CDR3 length equals 14 residues. Germline CDR1 and CDR2: SGHNT and YENEEA. The CDR3 region has the DNA TGTGCCAGCAGCATCCGGGACGGCTCCTACGAGCAGTACTTC. The encoded protein is CASSIRDGSYEQYF. The full variable domain, rest sourced from reference TRBV11-3 and TRBJ2-7, is EAGVVQSPRYKIIEKKQPVAFWCNPISGHNTLYWYLQNLGQGPELLIRYENEEAVDDSQLPKDRFSAERLKGVDSTLKIQPAELGDSAVYLCASSIRDGSYEQYFGPGTRLTVT.

The chain couples TRBV3-1 (or the pseudogene TRBV3-2) to TRBJ2-2; 7 bases fit TRBD2. V trimming: 1 base; J trimming: 6 bases; junction bases outside the gene matches: 5. The CDR3 has 15 residues. CDR1 and CDR2 (germline): LGHDT, YNNKEL (reference sequence). CDR3 sequence (DNA): TGTGCCAGCAGCCAAGGAGGGGAGGGATCCGGGGAGCTGTTTTTT. Its protein product is CASSQGGEGSGELFF.

This chain links TRBV27 with TRBJ1-1; D might be TRBD1 (6 bases). The germline gives CDR1 MNHEY, CDR2 SMNVEV (reference sequence). V gave up 6 bases and J gave up 4 bases, with 12 bases separating them. This CDR3 is built from 13 residues. The CDR3 sequence is CASSQQGPTEAFF. CDR3 nucleotides: TGTGCCAGCAGCCAACAGGGCCCCACTGAAGCTTTCTTT.

The chain uses TRBV27 and TRBJ2-7; D not certain. CDR3 length equals 14 residues. CDR1 is MNHEY and CDR2 is SMNVEV in the germline V gene (reference sequence). V dropped 0 bases and J dropped 5 bases, with 11 bases sitting between them. CDR3: CASSLSWGQNEQYF. The DNA for the CDR3 is TGTGCCAGCAGTTTATCCTGGGGTCAAAACGAGCAGTACTTC.

The rearrangement links TRBV10-2 to TRBJ2-7; perhaps D is TRBD1 or TRBD2 (6 bases each). Germline V gene sequence: CDR1 WSHSY, CDR2 SAAADI. Trimming removed 6 bases at V and 2 bases at J, with 17 bases between. This CDR3 comprises 15 residues. The CDR3 coding sequence is TGCGCCAGCAGCCCTCATCGGGGGCCCGCCTACGAGCAGTACTTC. This sequence encodes CASSPHRGPAYEQYF.

The chain links TRBV28 to TRBJ1-3; D gene uncertain. This CDR3 is built from 14 residues. V was pared by 3 bases and J by 0 bases, with 6 bases between. Germline CDR1 is MDHEN and CDR2 is SYDVKM. The CDR3 protein is CASSFGNSGNTIYF. The DNA for the CDR3 is TGTGCCAGCAGTTTTGGGAACTCTGGAAACACCATATATTTT.

The V gene is TRBV27, the J gene TRBJ2-7; TRBD1 matches 10 bases. V gave up 3 bases and J gave up 6 bases; unmatched junction bases: 5. The CDR3 is 14 residues long. Germline V CDR1 and CDR2: MNHEY, SMNVEV (reference sequence). The chain's CDR3 is CASSLVTGGLEQYF. The CDR3 DNA reads TGTGCCAGCAGTTTGGTGACAGGGGGCCTCGAGCAGTACTTC.

CDR3 DNA: TGTGCCAGCAGCCCCCGGGACAAAGGCGAGCAGTACTTC. Residues: CASSPRDKGEQYF. The chain uses TRBV9 and TRBJ2-7; maybe TRBD1 (6 bases). From germline, CDR1 is SGDLS and CDR2 YYNGEE. V lost 4 bases and J lost 6, with 14 bases in between. CDR3 length equals 13 residues.

This rearrangement joins TRBV4-2 to TRBJ1-5; no reliable D call. In germline, CDR1 is LGHNA, CDR2 YNFKEQ. Deletions cut 5 bases from V and 7 bases from J, with 9 bases between. The CDR3 consists of 12 residues. This chain's CDR3 is CASSEGDQPQHF. The CDR3 DNA sequence: TGTGCCAGCAGCGAGGGCGACCAGCCCCAGCATTTT.